This entry lists 32 T cell receptor beta chains sequenced from one sample in a study of long-term antiretroviral therapy in people with HIV. At the survey level, the v3.0 immunoSEQ assay was run. The repertoire was sequenced with immunoSEQ multiplex PCR; TCRdb's copy has only in-frame clones and lacks some. The repertoire holds about 19,000 clones, around 80% seen once, with approximately 15% in the top ten. Source: unsorted PBMCs, taken 0.5 years before starting antiretroviral therapy. These receptor sequences come from a woman aged 45 to 65 with HIV.

The chain employs TRBV11-2 and TRBJ2-7; either TRBD1 or TRBD2 may supply D (5 bases each). This CDR3 region has 14 residues. V lost 5 bases to trimming and J lost 0 bases, with 11 bases between them. Germline V gives CDR1 SGHAT, CDR2 FQNNGV. This CDR3 is CASSNGASSYEQYV. The CDR3 nucleotides are TGTGCCAGCAGCAACGGGGCCAGCTCCTACGAGCAGTACGTC.

This chain joins TRBV13 and TRBJ2-5; D not certain. Germline V gene sequence: CDR1 PRHDT, CDR2 FYEKMQ (reference sequence). V lost 4 bases and J lost 0, with 9 bases in between. CDR3 size: 14 residues. CDR3 loop: CASSSVINQETQYF. The CDR3 bases are TGTGCCAGCAGCTCCGTAATCAACCAAGAGACCCAGTACTTC.

The chain links TRBV25-1 to TRBJ2-2; 9 nucleotides agree with TRBD2. The junction had 7 bases not matched to a gene; V was cut back by 1 base and J by 4 bases. Germline-derived CDR1 and CDR2 are MGHDK and SYGVNS. CDR3 size: 17 residues. The CDR3 region is CASSEFGGGAGTGELFF. Written as DNA, the CDR3 is TGTGCCAGCAGTGAATTCGGCGGGGGGGCTGGCACCGGGGAGCTGTTTTTT. Using reference TRBV25-1 and TRBJ2-2 for the parts outside the CDR3, the full variable domain is EADIYQTPRYLVIGTGKKITLECSQTMGHDKMYWYQQDPGMELHLIHYSYGVNSTEKGDLSSESTVSRIRTEHFPLTLESARPSHTSQYLCASSEFGGGAGTGELFFGEGSRLTVL.

This chain connects TRBV5-1 to TRBJ2-3, with TRBD2 identical over 12 bases. CDR3 size: 18 residues. Germline V gives CDR1 SGHRS, CDR2 YFSETQ. Trimming removed 4 bases from V and 0 bases from J; junction bases left unmatched: 9. The CDR3 DNA reads as TGCGCCAGCAGCACGGGACTAGCGGGCTCCTCTAGCACAGATACGCAGTATTTT. Protein sequence: CASSTGLAGSSSTDTQYF.

The V call is TRBV6-1, the J call TRBJ2-7; 7 nucleotides agree with TRBD2. CDR1 and CDR2 from the germline V gene are MNHNS and SASEGT. The V gene end was trimmed by 1 base and the J gene end by 3 bases; junction bases not matched to a gene: 6. The CDR3 loop spans 15 amino acids. CDR3 amino acids: CASSEGGGTYYEQYV. DNA for the CDR3: TGTGCCAGCAGTGAAGGGGGGGGGACCTACTACGAGCAGTACGTC.

This clone was detected a few times. The chain couples TRBV30 to TRBJ1-6, with D possibly being TRBD1 (5 bases). The germline V gene encodes CDR1 GTSNPN and CDR2 SVGIG (reference sequence). Trimming took 4 bases from V and 6 from J, leaving 10 bases between them. The CDR3 contains 13 residues. CDR3 protein: CAWMVGPNSPLHF. CDR3 bases: TGTGCCTGGATGGTGGGACCTAATTCACCCCTCCACTTT.

In its sample, this clone was seen once. The rearrangement joins TRBV6-1 to TRBJ2-5; D not resolved. Trimming stripped 4 bases from V and 3 bases from J, with 15 bases between. The CDR3 consists of 15 residues. CDR1 is MNHNS, CDR2 SASEGT, per germline. DNA for the CDR3: TGTGCCAGCAGTGGTCAGATAATAAAAAAAGAGACCCAGTACTTC. Protein sequence: CASSGQIIKKETQYF.

J is TRBJ2-2 and V is TRBV4-2; no clear D. The germline V gene has CDR1 LGHNA and CDR2 YNFKEQ. The CDR3 runs to 14 residues. Between the trimmed V and J ends, which lost 2 bases and 1 base, there was a span of 5 bases. CDR3 DNA sequence: TGTGCCAGCAGCCAAATAGGGAACACCGGGGAGCTGTTTTTT. Translation: CASSQIGNTGELFF.

V usage is TRBV29-1 and J usage is TRBJ1-2; TRBD1 matches 7 bases. Germline assignment: CDR1 SQVTM and CDR2 ANQGSEA. The CDR3 extends over 14 amino acids. Unmatched junction bases numbered 13, after V lost 4 bases and J lost 8 bases. The CDR3 is CSVVTPDRLGGYTF. CDR3 nucleotides: TGCAGCGTTGTTACCCCGGACAGGTTAGGAGGCTACACCTTC.

V is TRBV4-2 and J is TRBJ1-1; unclear D gene. Germline V gene sequence: CDR1 LGHNA, CDR2 YNFKEQ. Trimming removed 4 bases from V and 1 base from J, with 13 bases in between. The CDR3 sequence is 15 residues long. The CDR3 reads CASSPGTVTNTEAFF. In nucleotides, the CDR3 is TGTGCCAGCAGCCCAGGAACGGTTACGAACACTGAAGCTTTCTTT.

The chain has TRBV11-2 and TRBJ1-1; D perhaps matches TRBD1 (5 bases). The V end lost 6 bases, the J end lost 6 bases, and 17 bases lay between the germline ends. Germline V gene data show CDR1 as SGHAT and CDR2 as FQNNGV. The CDR3 sequence is 14 residues long. As DNA, the CDR3 is TGTGCCAGCAGTTTATCCCCGACAGACCCTGAAGCTTTCTTT. Translating gives CASSLSPTDPEAFF.

This clone has only a few counts. The V gene is TRBV6-1, the J gene TRBJ2-7; D not resolved. V lost 2 bases to trimming and J lost 1 base, with 3 bases between them. The CDR3 is 12 residues long. CDR1 MNHNS and CDR2 SASEGT come from the germline V gene. The CDR3 DNA reads TGTGCCAGCAGTGAACTGTCCTACGAGCAGTACTTC. It encodes CASSELSYEQYF.

The V call is TRBV19, the J call TRBJ2-4; D is unresolved. The V gene lost 6 bases and the J gene lost 1 base, with 10 bases spanning the gap. The CDR3 sequence is 14 residues long. Germline V gene data show CDR1 as LNHDA and CDR2 as SQIVND (reference sequence). The DNA for the CDR3 is TGTGCCAGTAGCCAGGCTACCGCCAAAAACATTCAGTACTTC. As protein: CASSQATAKNIQYF.

DNA for the CDR3: TGCGCCAGCAGCCAAGCTGCAGATTTGGAGACCCAGTACTTC. Protein product: CASSQAADLETQYF. The chain is built from TRBV4-1 and TRBJ2-5; D is unclear. In germline, CDR1 is MGHRA, CDR2 YSYEKL. V lost 1 base, J lost 5 bases, and 11 bases lay in between. CDR3 length: 14 amino acids.

The J gene is TRBJ2-3, the V gene TRBV29-1, with TRBD2 matching 8 bases. Trimming took 6 bases from V and 6 from J; bases not matched to a gene: 11. CDR3 length: 14 amino acids. Looked up from germline, CDR1 is SQVTM and CDR2 is ANQGSEA. The CDR3, as DNA: TGCAGCGTAAAATTCGGGGGGGCGAGGGATACGCAGTATTTT. It translates to CSVKFGGARDTQYF.

V gene TRBV30 combines with J gene TRBJ1-5, with no clear D. The CDR3 is 13 residues long. V was shortened by 0 bases and J by 5 bases, with 8 bases between the two germline ends. Germline V gene data show CDR1 as GTSNPN and CDR2 as SVGIG (reference sequence). CDR3 DNA: TGTGCCTGGAGTGTAAGGGTGGATCAGCCCCAGCATTTT. Translation gives CAWSVRVDQPQHF.

J is TRBJ1-5 and V is TRBV7-5. TRBV7-5 is designated a pseudogene. The CDR3 has 15 amino acids. CDR3: CARTHRAESNQPQHF. The CDR3 bases are TGTGCCAGAACCCACCGGGCAGAAAGCAATCAGCCCCAGCATTTT.

V is TRBV5-1 and J is TRBJ2-1, with 15 bases that match TRBD2. The germline CDR1 and CDR2 sequences are SGHRS and YFSETQ. The CDR3 runs to 15 residues. V was pared by 5 bases and J by 9 bases, with 6 bases of the junction left unmatched. As DNA, the CDR3 is TGCGCCAGCAGGGAGGGACTAGCGGGGGGTTCTGAGCAGTTCTTC. Translation: CASREGLAGGSEQFF. The whole variable domain, remainder taken from reference TRBV5-1 and TRBJ2-1, is KAGVTQTPRYLIKTRGQQVTLSCSPISGHRSVSWYQQTPGQGLQFLFEYFSETQRNKGNFPGRFSGRQFSNSRSEMNVSTLELGDSALYLCASREGLAGGSEQFFGPGTRLTVL.

The gene calls are TRBV6-5 and TRBJ1-1; D uncertain. Trimming shortened V by 2 bases and J by 3 bases, and 10 bases separated the two germline ends. CDR3 length: 14 amino acids. Germline loops: CDR1 MNHEY, CDR2 SVGAGI. CDR3 in DNA: TGTGCCAGCAGTTACGGGGAGGGCGACACTGAAGCTTTCTTT. Its translation: CASSYGEGDTEAFF.

V usage is TRBV7-9 and J usage is TRBJ2-5; a weak D match, TRBD1 (6 bases). The CDR3 contains 17 residues. Germline values: CDR1 SEHNR, CDR2 FQNEAQ (reference sequence). V was trimmed by 1 base and J by 5 bases, leaving 20 bases between them. The CDR3 is CASSLETGSRVRETQYF. DNA for the CDR3: TGTGCCAGCAGCTTAGAAACAGGGAGTCGGGTTAGGGAGACCCAGTACTTC.

V gene TRBV11-2 combines with J gene TRBJ2-2; D not certain. Germline values: CDR1 SGHAT, CDR2 FQNNGV. This CDR3 is built from 16 residues. Deletions cut 5 bases from V and 0 bases from J, with 13 bases between. The CDR3 nucleotides are TGTGCCAGCAGCCCATCCCCTAACGCGAACACCGGGGAGCTGTTTTTT. This gives the protein CASSPSPNANTGELFF.

The chain has TRBV28 and TRBJ1-5; no reliable D call. Trimming cost V 1 base and J 7 bases, with 11 bases left between them. The CDR3 sequence is 14 residues long. The germline CDR1 and CDR2 sequences are MDHEN and SYDVKM. The CDR3, as DNA: TGTGCCAGCAGTTTATCTTCGGGTTGGCAGCCCCAGCATTTT. This gives the protein CASSLSSGWQPQHF.

This rearrangement joins TRBV15 to TRBJ1-2, with 7 bases that match TRBD1. Per the germline V gene, CDR1 is LNHNV and CDR2 is YYDKDF (reference sequence). This CDR3 spans 15 amino acids. Trimming removed 1 base from V and 6 bases from J; junction bases left unmatched: 8. Written as DNA, the CDR3 is TGTGCCACCAGCAGAGGGAGGCAGGGGGGAGATGGCTACACCTTC. It translates to CATSRGRQGGDGYTF.

The J gene is TRBJ2-1, the V gene TRBV28, with TRBD1 matching over 10 bases. The CDR3 covers 16 residues. Germline CDR1 is MDHEN and CDR2 is SYDVKM. J gave up 3 bases and V 7 bases, and 9 bases lay outside the gene matches. The DNA of the CDR3 is TGTGCCAGCACCCCAGCTCGGGACAGGGGCTACAATGAGCAGTTCTTC. It specifies CASTPARDRGYNEQFF.

The rearrangement links TRBV4-1 to TRBJ1-2; 7 bases align to TRBD1. This CDR3 is 16 amino acids long. Trimming removed 3 bases from V and 0 bases from J; junction bases left unmatched: 7. CDR1 is MGHRA, CDR2 YSYEKL, per germline. CDR3 region: CASSHNTGETNYGYTF. CDR3 bases: TGCGCCAGCAGCCATAACACAGGGGAAACTAACTATGGCTACACCTTC.

The chain recombines TRBV29-1 with TRBJ2-1; D assignment may be TRBD1 or TRBD2 (5 bases each). There are 14 residues in the CDR3. The germline V and J ends were trimmed by 5 bases and 0 bases, with 11 bases remaining between them. Germline CDR1 is SQVTM and CDR2 is ANQGSEA. The DNA for the CDR3 is TGCAGCGTTAGTTGGGGGAGCTCCTACAATGAGCAGTTCTTC. Protein sequence: CSVSWGSSYNEQFF.

The chain has TRBV6-5 and TRBJ2-2, with no clear D. The germline gives CDR1 MNHEY, CDR2 SVGAGI. The CDR3 extends over 13 amino acids. With 6 bases removed from V and 6 bases from J, the gap between germline ends came to 11 bases. The CDR3 reads CASSGSVPGELFF. CDR3 sequence (DNA): TGTGCCAGCAGCGGGTCCGTGCCCGGGGAGCTGTTTTTT.

J is TRBJ2-2 and V is TRBV7-9; 13 nucleotides agree with TRBD2. Germline lookup yields CDR1 SEHNR and CDR2 FQNEAQ (reference sequence). With 4 bases clipped from V and 4 bases from J, the junction kept 6 bases outside the gene matches. The CDR3 sequence is 17 residues long. CDR3 sequence (DNA): TGTGCCAGCAGCTCCCTACTAGCGGGGGGGCTCACCGGGGAGCTGTTTTTT. Its translation: CASSSLLAGGLTGELFF.

The chain has TRBV12-5 and TRBJ2-1; D could derive from TRBD1 or TRBD2 (5 bases each). The CDR3 has 16 residues. Trimming stripped 1 base from V and 8 bases from J, with 18 bases between. Germline CDR1 is LGHNT and CDR2 is FRNRAP. The CDR3 here is CASGLGWDASRDEQFF. In DNA, the CDR3 is TGTGCTAGTGGTTTGGGATGGGACGCCTCGAGGGATGAGCAGTTCTTC.

This clone was detected only a few times. CDR3 region: CASSIDMGGQETQYF. The CDR3 DNA follows: TGCGCCAGCAGCATCGACATGGGAGGTCAAGAGACCCAGTACTTC. The rearrangement uses TRBV4-1 and TRBJ2-5; tentative D call: TRBD2 (6 bases). Between the trimmed V and J ends, which lost 5 bases and 2 bases, there was a span of 15 bases. This CDR3 is 15 amino acids long. Germline CDR1 MGHRA, CDR2 YSYEKL.

This clone was detected a few times. V gene TRBV7-9 combines with J gene TRBJ1-5, with 7 positions matching TRBD1. This CDR3 has 14 amino acids. The germline gives CDR1 SEHNR, CDR2 FQNEAQ (reference sequence). The V gene end was trimmed by 3 bases and the J gene end by 7 bases; junction bases not matched to a gene: 6. The CDR3 DNA follows: TGTGCCAGCAGCTTGACAGGGAGGGAGCAGCCCCAGCATTTT. Translation: CASSLTGREQPQHF.

The chain couples TRBV6-5 to TRBJ1-2; D possibly corresponds to TRBD1 (6 bases). The length of the CDR3 is 14 residues. V was clipped by 5 bases and J by 7 bases, with 17 bases between them. Germline lookup yields CDR1 MNHEY and CDR2 SVGAGI. The CDR3 nucleotides read TGTGCCAGCAGTCCTCCCGGGGGGCAAGTTGGCTACACCTTC. Translated, it gives CASSPPGGQVGYTF.